One and the same sample provided the 27 T cell receptor beta chains below, sequenced in a study of beta chain features in type 1 diabetes. Every bit of the isolated RNA underwent reverse transcription, so sequencing read expressed TCRB transcripts. TCRdb keeps only in-frame clones here, not all; method: immunoSEQ multiplex PCR. The table shows under 400,000 clones, with around 20% occurring only once. The sample taken for sequencing was naive CD4+ T cells from blood. The receptors here all came from a young woman in good health.

Only a few counts were recorded for this clone. This chain's CDR3 is CASSGMGRYNSPLHF. The CDR3 DNA is TGTGCCAGCAGCGGGATGGGGCGCTACAATTCACCCCTCCACTTT. The chain couples TRBV5-6 to TRBJ1-6, with D possibly matching TRBD1 (5 bases). V was clipped by 4 bases and J by 7 bases, with 15 bases between them. The CDR3 covers 15 residues. The germline gives CDR1 SGHDT, CDR2 YYEEEE.

This chain connects TRBV13 to TRBJ2-7; the D is unclear. The V end was cut by 5 bases, the J end by 3 bases, with 8 bases between. The CDR3 length is 12 residues. Germline V CDR1 and CDR2: PRHDT, FYEKMQ (reference sequence). CDR3 in amino acids: CASSNCYYEQYF. The CDR3 DNA is TGTGCCAGCAGCAACTGTTACTACGAGCAGTACTTC.

J is TRBJ2-3 and V is TRBV13; 8 positions match TRBD2. The ends lost 6 bases at V and 0 bases at J; junction bases unmatched: 8. The length of the CDR3 is 16 residues. Germline CDR1 and CDR2: PRHDT and FYEKMQ (reference sequence). The CDR3 here is CASSHSSGPSTDTQYF. As DNA, the CDR3 is TGTGCCAGCAGTCACTCTAGCGGGCCTAGCACAGATACGCAGTATTTT. The full variable domain, rest sourced from reference TRBV13 and TRBJ2-3, is AAGVIQSPRHLIKEKRETATLKCYPIPRHDTVYWYQQGPGQDPQFLISFYEKMQSDKGSIPDRFSAQQFSDYHSELNMSSLELGDSALYFCASSHSSGPSTDTQYFGPGTRLTVL.

There are a few counts of this clone. The chain employs TRBV5-1 and TRBJ2-7; 8 positions agree with TRBD1. This CDR3 comprises 14 residues. Per the germline V gene, CDR1 is SGHRS and CDR2 is YFSETQ. Trimming at V came to 2 bases and at J to 1 base, leaving 2 bases not matched to a gene. The CDR3: CASSLQGESYEQYF. The CDR3 bases are TGCGCCAGCAGCTTACAGGGGGAATCCTACGAGCAGTACTTC.

Only a few counts were recorded for this clone. This chain joins TRBV6-5 and TRBJ2-7, with a tentative D call TRBD2 (5 bases). The CDR3 has 13 amino acids. The V and J ends lost 2 bases and 7 bases respectively, with 12 bases between them. Germline V gene data show CDR1 as MNHEY and CDR2 as SVGAGI. As DNA, the CDR3 is TGTGCCAGCAGTTACGAGGGATCCTTGGAGCAGTACTTC. Its translation is CASSYEGSLEQYF.

The V call is TRBV2, the J call TRBJ1-2; 9 nucleotides align to TRBD1. The germline V gene has CDR1 SNHLY and CDR2 FYNNEI. The V and J ends lost 6 bases and 5 bases, in that order; junction bases with no gene match: 4. The CDR3 is 13 residues long. This CDR3 is CASRGTGYYGYTF. In DNA form, the CDR3 reads TGTGCCAGCAGAGGGACAGGGTATTATGGCTACACCTTC.

The J gene is TRBJ2-7, the V gene TRBV7-6; D unresolved. Trimming pared 2 bases from V and 1 base from J, leaving 6 bases between. The CDR3 is made up of 13 amino acids. CDR1 and CDR2 from the germline V gene are SGHVS and FNYEAQ. CDR3 in DNA: TGTGCCAGCAGCTTACACAGTTCCTACGAGCAGTACTTC. Protein product: CASSLHSSYEQYF.

The genes are TRBV19 and TRBJ2-7; maybe TRBD1 (6 bases). Trimming stripped 4 bases from V and 0 bases from J, with 7 bases between. The CDR3 loop spans 13 amino acids. Germline CDR1 is LNHDA and CDR2 is SQIVND (reference sequence). CDR3 coding DNA: TGTGCCAGTAGTACAGGGGTCTCCTACGAGCAGTACTTC. Translating it yields CASSTGVSYEQYF. Full variable domain (remainder filled in from reference TRBV19 and TRBJ2-7): DGGITQSPKYLFRKEGQNVTLSCEQNLNHDAMYWYRQDPGQGLRLIYYSQIVNDFQKGDIAEGYSVSREKKESFPLTVTSAQKNPTAFYLCASSTGVSYEQYFGPGTRLTVT.

This clone showed up just a few times. The chain recombines TRBV15 with TRBJ1-1; 9 bases line up with TRBD1. The V and J ends lost 1 base and 0 bases, in that order; junction bases with no gene match: 6. CDR1 is LNHNV, CDR2 YYDKDF, per germline (reference sequence). The CDR3 consists of 17 residues. This CDR3 is CATSRAGQGDMNTEAFF. CDR3 nucleotide sequence: TGTGCCACCAGCAGAGCGGGACAGGGAGATATGAACACTGAAGCTTTCTTT.

The chain carries TRBV30 and TRBJ2-3; D is perhaps TRBD2 (5 bases). V was pared by 8 bases and J by 6 bases, with 12 bases between. The CDR3 runs to 11 residues. The germline V gene encodes CDR1 GTSNPN and CDR2 SVGIG (reference sequence). CDR3 protein: CARKRADTQYF. CDR3 sequence (DNA): TGTGCCCGAAAGAGGGCCGATACGCAGTATTTT.

Only a few counts were recorded for this clone. The chain is built from TRBV7-9 and TRBJ2-1; 11 nucleotides agree with TRBD2. CDR1 is SEHNR, CDR2 FQNEAQ, per germline (reference sequence). V lost 7 bases to trimming and J lost 2 bases; unmatched junction nucleotides: 4. The CDR3 is made up of 15 amino acids. This chain's CDR3 is CASTTSGGAYNEQFF. The CDR3 DNA reads TGTGCCAGCACCACTAGCGGGGGAGCCTACAATGAGCAGTTCTTC.

This clone showed up just a few times. This chain joins TRBV5-1 and TRBJ2-7, with TRBD1 as a possible D gene (6 bases). Trimming pared 0 bases from V and 3 bases from J, leaving 19 bases between. This CDR3 has 17 residues. Germline V gives CDR1 SGHRS, CDR2 YFSETQ. The CDR3: CASSLAPGQPVDYEQYF. CDR3 nucleotide sequence: TGCGCCAGCAGCTTGGCCCCGGGACAACCGGTAGACTACGAGCAGTACTTC.

There are a few counts of this clone. This sequence joins TRBV11-1 and TRBJ1-2; TRBD1 is a possible D gene (6 bases). The CDR3 is made up of 12 amino acids. V was pared by 10 bases and J by 13 bases, with 22 bases between. Germline assignment: CDR1 SGHAT and CDR2 FQDESV (reference sequence). CDR3 loop: CATLNRDKAFTF. The CDR3 DNA is TGTGCCACCCTCAACCGGGACAAGGCTTTCACCTTC.

This clone was counted a few times. The rearrangement joins TRBV29-1 to TRBJ1-6, with 9 bases lining up with TRBD1. The CDR3 loop spans 12 amino acids. The V segment lost 8 bases and the J segment 7 bases; nucleotides outside the gene matches: 3. CDR1 and CDR2 from the germline V gene are SQVTM and ANQGSEA. For the CDR3, the DNA is TGCAGCTTGGGACAGGGAAATTCACCCCTCCACTTT. Translation: CSLGQGNSPLHF.

The chain joins TRBV7-9 to TRBJ2-3; a possible D gene is TRBD2 (5 bases). CDR1 is SEHNR, CDR2 FQNEAQ, per germline (reference sequence). V was shortened by 2 bases and J by 1 base, with 13 bases between the two germline ends. CDR3 length: 16 residues. CDR3 loop: CASSLSRLSGTDTQYF. The CDR3 DNA reads TGTGCCAGCAGCTTATCTCGACTAAGCGGCACAGATACGCAGTATTTT.

The CDR3: CAWRPGQGADYGYTF. Here the CDR3 DNA reads TGTGCCTGGAGGCCGGGACAGGGGGCGGACTATGGCTACACCTTC. The rearrangement joins TRBV30 to TRBJ1-2; 12 bases are shared with TRBD1. This CDR3 is 15 amino acids long. Per germline, CDR1 GTSNPN and CDR2 SVGIG (reference sequence). The ends lost 3 bases at V and 3 bases at J; junction bases unmatched: 5.

The gene calls are TRBV30 and TRBJ1-1; a possible D gene is TRBD1 (6 bases). Trimming shortened V by 3 bases and J by 8 bases, and 13 bases separated the two germline ends. The germline CDR1 and CDR2 sequences are GTSNPN and SVGIG (reference sequence). CDR3 length: 12 residues. CDR3 DNA: TGTGCCTGGAGAATTCGACAGGTCGAAGCTTTCTTT. Translating gives CAWRIRQVEAFF.

The chain has TRBV5-4 and TRBJ1-4; 7 bases match TRBD1. Germline loops: CDR1 SGHNT, CDR2 YYREEE (reference sequence). This CDR3 contains 16 residues. V dropped 0 bases and J dropped 8; count of bases not matched to a gene: 10. For the CDR3, the DNA is TGTGCCAGCAGCTTGGCTAGCAACAGAGGGGGCGAAAAACTGTTTTTT. Translated, it gives CASSLASNRGGEKLFF.

The CDR3 is CASSLAGDGYTF. In DNA form, the CDR3 reads TGTGCCAGCAGCCTGGCGGGGGATGGCTACACCTTC. The V call is TRBV11-1, the J call TRBJ1-2, with TRBD1 as a possible D gene (5 bases). The CDR3 length is 12 residues. Germline V gives CDR1 SGHAT, CDR2 FQDESV (reference sequence). Trimming took off 5 bases at V and 6 bases at J, with 10 bases between the two ends.

Regarding this clone: A read error may account for a junction end that differs from germline. The chain couples TRBV5-1 to TRBJ2-2; 9 bases align to TRBD1. The CDR3 consists of 16 residues. Per the germline V gene, CDR1 is SGHRS and CDR2 is YFSETQ. The CDR3 bases are TGCGCCAGCAGCTTGGAGGGGACAGGGAACTCCGGGGAGCTGTTTTTT. This encodes CASSLEGTGNSGELFF.

The chain employs TRBV5-1 and TRBJ2-5, with D possibly being TRBD2 (6 bases). The CDR3 runs to 13 residues. Germline V gives CDR1 SGHRS, CDR2 YFSETQ. V gave up 2 bases and J gave up 9 bases, with 14 bases separating them. DNA of the CDR3: TGCGCCAGCAGCTTCGGACTAATCCAATCCCAGTACTTC. Its translation: CASSFGLIQSQYF.

The V call is TRBV30, the J call TRBJ2-4; the D is unclear. V lost 1 base and J 10 bases, leaving 2 bases between the germline ends. This CDR3 is built from 9 residues. Germline assignment: CDR1 GTSNPN and CDR2 SVGIG (reference sequence). CDR3 sequence reads: CAWSAIQYF. In DNA form, the CDR3 reads TGTGCCTGGAGTGCAATTCAGTACTTC. Drawing the rest from reference TRBV30 and TRBJ2-4, the complete variable domain is SQTIHQWPATLVQPVGSPLSLECTVEGTSNPNLYWYRQAAGRGLQLLFYSVGIGQISSEVPQNLSASRPQDRQFILSSKKLLLSDSGFYLCAWSAIQYFGAGTRLSVL.

The chain has TRBV25-1 and TRBJ2-3, with TRBD1 matching over 7 bases. The junction had 9 bases not matched to a gene; V was cut back by 4 bases and J by 5 bases. This CDR3 has 15 residues. Germline-derived CDR1 and CDR2 are MGHDK and SYGVNS. The CDR3, as DNA: TGTGCCAGCAGTGCCCCTCCCTGGACAGGAGATACGCAGTATTTT. Encoded protein: CASSAPPWTGDTQYF.

This clone was observed a few times. The J gene is TRBJ2-2, the V gene TRBV7-3; 8 positions match TRBD1. Germline V CDR1 and CDR2: SGHTA, FQGTGA. Germline trimming cut 10 bases from V and 2 bases from J; bases unmatched to any gene: 9. This CDR3 contains 15 residues. The CDR3, as DNA: TGTGCCATCCAGGTGGACAGGGATAACACCGGGGAGCTGTTTTTT. Translated, it gives CAIQVDRDNTGELFF.

This clone has only a few counts. The V call is TRBV25-1, the J call TRBJ1-6; a weak D match, TRBD1 (6 bases). V was clipped by 0 bases and J by 7 bases, with 13 bases between them. Germline CDR1 and CDR2: MGHDK and SYGVNS. The length of the CDR3 is 16 residues. The chain's CDR3 is CASSEYISTGNSPLHF. CDR3 bases: TGTGCCAGCAGTGAATATATCAGTACAGGGAATTCACCCCTCCACTTT.

This clone was recorded a few times. The chain links TRBV2 to TRBJ2-1, with 7 bases fitting TRBD2. The CDR3 totals 13 residues. Trimming removed 8 bases from V and 9 bases from J; junction bases left unmatched: 10. Germline V lookup: CDR1 SNHLY, CDR2 FYNNEI. The CDR3 nucleotides read TGTGCCAGCCGGGGGGATACGGGAGGTGAGCAGTTCTTC. Translation gives CASRGDTGGEQFF.

This chain links TRBV25-1 with TRBJ1-2, with 8 bases fitting TRBD1. CDR3 size: 14 residues. Germline V gene data show CDR1 as MGHDK and CDR2 as SYGVNS. The trim removed 6 bases at V and 2 bases at J, leaving 5 bases unmatched. The CDR3 DNA sequence: TGTGCCAGCAGCCCAGACAGGGGAAACTATGGCTACACCTTC. Residues: CASSPDRGNYGYTF.